The 2 T cell receptor beta chains below all came from one sample that was sequenced in a study of T cells and copy number aberrations in small-cell lung cancer (dated by TCRdb to the early 2020s). Receptor amplification or capture employed the immunoSEQ multiplex PCR assay. The source is immuneACCESS, and TCRdb retained only in-frame sequences with V and J called. Part of the clones is not carried over; for the studies checked, unresolved V genes explain less than half of this, and the remainder is unexplained. In all, the sample holds several hundred clones, and about 92% of those were seen once. In total, the top ten clones hold 2% to 3% of the sample. The sequenced sample was tumor tissue. These receptors were taken from a man aged 55 to 70 with small cell lung cancer.

The chain has TRBV6-6 and TRBJ2-7; TRBD1 aligns across 10 bases. Germline V gene data show CDR1 as MNHNY and CDR2 as SVGAGI (reference sequence). With 2 bases clipped from V and 3 bases from J, the junction kept 1 base outside the gene matches. The CDR3 covers 14 residues. CDR3 loop: CASSYRTGGYEQYF. Written as DNA, the CDR3 is TGTGCCAGCAGTTACCGGACAGGGGGCTACGAGCAGTACTTC.

The V and J genes are TRBV28 and TRBJ2-7, with D perhaps assigned TRBD1 or TRBD2 (5 bases each). The CDR3 has 14 amino acids. V was clipped by 6 bases and J by 4 bases, with 16 bases between them. From germline, CDR1 is MDHEN and CDR2 SYDVKM. CDR3 DNA: TGTGCCAGCAGCCTGGGACGCTTTATTTACGAGCAGTACTTC. Its protein product is CASSLGRFIYEQYF.